The present entry profiles one T cell receptor (beta chain) with its context. Trimming at V came to 5 bases and at J to 5 bases, leaving 9 bases not matched to a gene. The CDR3 extends over 15 amino acids. Germline assignment: CDR1 SGHTA and CDR2 FQGTGA. This specimen comes from a study of T cell changes during pregnancy in multiple sclerosis. Clones were sequenced by immunoSEQ multiplex PCR, and TCRdb holds only the in-frame ones, with some missing. The sample carries roughly 100,000 clones, roughly nine tenths recorded once. The origin of this receptor is a female donor with multiple sclerosis, enrolled in a pregnancy study. This specimen was peripheral blood, taken after pregnancy. This chain joins TRBV7-3 and TRBJ2-3, with TRBD1 matching 8 bases. The CDR3, as DNA: TGTGCCAGCAGCAGAACAAGAGGACAGGGAGATACGCAGTATTTT. Translated: CASSRTRGQGDTQYF.